This T cell receptor beta chain emerged from a study of cytomegalovirus exposure and HLA in healthy donors. General observations from the study: Some public TCRs appeared in many individuals, while most sequences were rare. The finding came from a later analysis; first-cohort TCR clusters tended to co-occur in the 120 or so validation repertoires. Specific recognition of CMV antigens was confirmed in vitro for a few chains (all CMV-associated).

About this clone itself: Its target is not known.

The germline V gene encodes CDR1 MNHEY and CDR2 SMNVEV (reference sequence). Deletions cut 3 bases from V and 6 bases from J, with 8 bases between. The CDR3 runs 13 residues. The donors were in the approximately 120-subject validation cohort, distinct from the 666-subject first cohort. TCRdb's table, derived via immunoSEQ multiplex PCR, lists solely in-frame clones and lacks some. This sample has under 70,000 clones, with about 89% found just once. The clonotype comes from a young woman in good health and CMV-seronegative. The rearrangement joins TRBV27 to TRBJ2-2, with D unresolved. The specimen was PBMCs. The CDR3 DNA sequence: TGTGCCAGCAGTTTTTTGGCTCCCGGGGAGCTGTTTTTT. Amino acid sequence: CASSFLAPGELFF.